Sequencing of this T cell receptor (beta chain) was carried out in a study of monozygotic twins with inflammatory bowel disease. General observations from the study: IBD patients shared fewer clonotypes with other individuals than healthy twins, especially patients with disease activity signs.

Germline values: CDR1 LNHDA, CDR2 SQIVND (reference sequence). The CDR3 is 15 amino acids. About this clonotype itself: No antigen is known for it.

Through template switching, UMIs that included a 6-nucleotide sample barcode were added. For each CDR3 protein, TCRdb gives one entry from its re-call of the 5' RACE reads, without DNA. Here the sample table reports about 440,000 distinct CDR3 sequences. The chain couples TRBV19 to TRBJ1-5; the D gene TCRdb calls, TRBD1, cannot be checked with no DNA. This TCR derives from a human donor with ulcerative colitis or Crohn's disease, or a healthy co-twin of an affected twin (not recorded which). Specimen: blood. CDR3 loop: CASSITDSANQPQHF.